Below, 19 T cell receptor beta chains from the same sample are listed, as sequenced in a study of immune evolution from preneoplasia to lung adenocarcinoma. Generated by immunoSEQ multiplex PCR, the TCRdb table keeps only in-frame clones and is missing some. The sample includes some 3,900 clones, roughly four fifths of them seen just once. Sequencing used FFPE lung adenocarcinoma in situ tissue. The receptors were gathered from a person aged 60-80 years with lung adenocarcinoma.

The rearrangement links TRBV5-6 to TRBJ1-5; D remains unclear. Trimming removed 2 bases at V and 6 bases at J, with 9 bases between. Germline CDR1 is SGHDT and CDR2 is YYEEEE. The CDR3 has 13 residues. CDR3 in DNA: TGTGCCAGCAGCTTCGGTCAGGTTCAGCCCCAGCATTTT. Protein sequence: CASSFGQVQPQHF.

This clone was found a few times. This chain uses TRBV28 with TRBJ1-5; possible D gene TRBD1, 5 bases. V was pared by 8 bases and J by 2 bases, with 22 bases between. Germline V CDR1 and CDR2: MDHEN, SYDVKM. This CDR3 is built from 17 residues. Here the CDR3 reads CASRTSGTIFRNQPQHF. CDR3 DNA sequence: TGTGCCAGCCGGACTTCCGGGACGATATTCCGCAATCAGCCCCAGCATTTT.

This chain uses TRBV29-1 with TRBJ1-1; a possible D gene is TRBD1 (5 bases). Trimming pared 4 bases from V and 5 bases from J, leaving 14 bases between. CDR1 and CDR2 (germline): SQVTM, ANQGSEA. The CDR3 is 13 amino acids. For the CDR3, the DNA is TGCAGCGTTGGAAGTATATCAGGGACTGAAGCTTTCTTT. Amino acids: CSVGSISGTEAFF.

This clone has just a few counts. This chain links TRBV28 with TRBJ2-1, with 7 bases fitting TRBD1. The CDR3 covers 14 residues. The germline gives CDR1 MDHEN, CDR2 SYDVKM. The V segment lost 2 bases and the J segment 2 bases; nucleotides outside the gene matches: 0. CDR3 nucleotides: TGTGCCAGCAGTTTAGACAGGGCCTACAATGAGCAGTTCTTC. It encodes CASSLDRAYNEQFF.

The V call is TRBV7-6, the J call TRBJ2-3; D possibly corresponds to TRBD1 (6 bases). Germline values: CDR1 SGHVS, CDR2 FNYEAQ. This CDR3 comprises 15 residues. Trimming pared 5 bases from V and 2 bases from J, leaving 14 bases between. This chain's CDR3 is CASSPQGLPTDTQYF. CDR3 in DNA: TGTGCCAGCAGCCCGCAGGGGCTCCCCACAGATACGCAGTATTTT.

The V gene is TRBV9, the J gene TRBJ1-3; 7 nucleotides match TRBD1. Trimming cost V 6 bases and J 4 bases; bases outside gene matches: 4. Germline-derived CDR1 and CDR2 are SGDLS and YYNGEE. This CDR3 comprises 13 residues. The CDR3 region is CASTTGVGNTIYF. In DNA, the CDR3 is TGTGCCAGCACCACAGGGGTGGGAAACACCATATATTTT.

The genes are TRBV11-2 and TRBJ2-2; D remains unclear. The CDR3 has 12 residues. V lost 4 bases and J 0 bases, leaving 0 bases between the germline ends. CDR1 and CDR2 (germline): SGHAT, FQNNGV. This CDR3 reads CASSSNTGELFF. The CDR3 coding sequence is TGTGCCAGCAGCTCGAACACCGGGGAGCTGTTTTTT.

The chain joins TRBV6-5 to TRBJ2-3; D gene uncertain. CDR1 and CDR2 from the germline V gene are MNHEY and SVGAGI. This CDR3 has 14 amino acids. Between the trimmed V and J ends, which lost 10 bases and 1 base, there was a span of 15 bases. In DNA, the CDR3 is TGTGCCACCCGGTCCCCGGGCCGCACAGATACGCAGTATTTT. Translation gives CATRSPGRTDTQYF.

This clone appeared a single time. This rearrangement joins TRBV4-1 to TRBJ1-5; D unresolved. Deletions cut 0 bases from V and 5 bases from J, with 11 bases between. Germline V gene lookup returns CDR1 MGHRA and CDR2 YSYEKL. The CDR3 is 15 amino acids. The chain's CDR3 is CASSQDRSWDQPQHF. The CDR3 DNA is TGCGCCAGCAGCCAAGATCGGAGTTGGGATCAGCCCCAGCATTTT.

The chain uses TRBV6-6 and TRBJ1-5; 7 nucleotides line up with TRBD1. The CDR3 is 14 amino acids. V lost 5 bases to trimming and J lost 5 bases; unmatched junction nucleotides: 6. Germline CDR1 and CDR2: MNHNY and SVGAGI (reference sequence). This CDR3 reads CASSTRQGDQPQHF. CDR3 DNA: TGTGCCAGCAGTACGAGACAGGGTGATCAGCCCCAGCATTTT.

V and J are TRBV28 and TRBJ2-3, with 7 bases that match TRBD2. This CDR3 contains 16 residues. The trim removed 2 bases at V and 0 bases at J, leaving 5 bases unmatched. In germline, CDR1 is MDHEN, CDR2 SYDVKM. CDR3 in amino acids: CASSLIGGGSTDTQYF. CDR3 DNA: TGTGCCAGCAGTTTAATCGGCGGGGGAAGCACAGATACGCAGTATTTT.

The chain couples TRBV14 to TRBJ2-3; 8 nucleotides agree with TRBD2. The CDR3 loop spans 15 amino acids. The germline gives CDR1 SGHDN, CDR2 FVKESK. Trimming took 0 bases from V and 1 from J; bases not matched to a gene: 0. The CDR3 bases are TGTGCCAGCAGCCAAGATAGCGGGGGCACAGATACGCAGTATTTT. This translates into CASSQDSGGTDTQYF.

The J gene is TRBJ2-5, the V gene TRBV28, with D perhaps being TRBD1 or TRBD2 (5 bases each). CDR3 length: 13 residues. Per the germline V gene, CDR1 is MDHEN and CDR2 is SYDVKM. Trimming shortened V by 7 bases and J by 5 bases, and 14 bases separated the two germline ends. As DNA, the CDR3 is TGTGCCAGCATGGTACCGGGGCTGGAGACCCAGTACTTC. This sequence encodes CASMVPGLETQYF.

The CDR3 spells CASSTGGAGGPGELFF. The CDR3 DNA reads as TGCGCCAGCAGCACAGGCGGTGCGGGGGGTCCCGGGGAGCTGTTTTTT. This sequence joins TRBV5-1 and TRBJ2-2; 8 bases agree with TRBD2. CDR3 size: 16 residues. V dropped 4 bases and J dropped 6; count of bases not matched to a gene: 11. Germline V gene lookup returns CDR1 SGHRS and CDR2 YFSETQ.

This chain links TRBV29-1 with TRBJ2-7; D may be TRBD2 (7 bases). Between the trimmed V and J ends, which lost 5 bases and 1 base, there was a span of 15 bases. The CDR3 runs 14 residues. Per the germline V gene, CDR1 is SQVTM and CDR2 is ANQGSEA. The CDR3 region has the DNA TGCAGCGTTAGGGGGGGGTCGGGATCCTACGAGCAGTACTTC. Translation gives CSVRGGSGSYEQYF.

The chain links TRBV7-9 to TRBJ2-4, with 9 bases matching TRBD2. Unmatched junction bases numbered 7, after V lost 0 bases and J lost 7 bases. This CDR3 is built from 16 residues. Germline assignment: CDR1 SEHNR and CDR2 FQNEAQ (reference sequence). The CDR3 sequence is CASSLASGSGGNIQYF. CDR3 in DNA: TGTGCCAGCAGCTTAGCGTCAGGTAGCGGGGGTAACATTCAGTACTTC.

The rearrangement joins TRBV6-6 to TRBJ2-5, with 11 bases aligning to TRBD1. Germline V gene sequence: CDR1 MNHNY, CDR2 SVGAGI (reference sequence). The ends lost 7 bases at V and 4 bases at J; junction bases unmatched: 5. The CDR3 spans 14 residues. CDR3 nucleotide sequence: TGTGCCAGCACCCGGACAGGGGGCGTAGAGACCCAGTACTTC. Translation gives CASTRTGGVETQYF.

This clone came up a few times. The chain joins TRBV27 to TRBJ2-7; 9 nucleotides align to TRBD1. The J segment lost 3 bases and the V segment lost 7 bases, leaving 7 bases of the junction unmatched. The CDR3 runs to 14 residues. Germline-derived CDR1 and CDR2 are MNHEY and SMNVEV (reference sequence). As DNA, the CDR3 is TGTGCCAGCATGCCCGGGACAGGGTACTACGAGCAGTACTTC. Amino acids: CASMPGTGYYEQYF.

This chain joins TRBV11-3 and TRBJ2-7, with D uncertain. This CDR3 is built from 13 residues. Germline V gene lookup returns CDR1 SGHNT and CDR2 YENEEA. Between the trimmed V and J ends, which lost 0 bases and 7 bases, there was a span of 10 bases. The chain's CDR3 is CASSLDPTTEQYF. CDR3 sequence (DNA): TGTGCCAGCAGCTTAGATCCGACGACTGAGCAGTACTTC.